Presented here are 26 T cell receptor beta chains from one specimen sequenced in a study of shared clonotypes between healthy human individuals. TCRdb's copy holds only in-frame clones and misses some; the assay was immunoSEQ multiplex PCR. The repertoire has about 710,000 clones, around 73% of them found once; the top ten carry 1.5% to 2%. Sequencing input: memory CD4+ T cells sorted from blood. Subset described: CD45RA-negative fraction. The receptors derive from a woman aged 30 to 39 in good health.

The chain couples TRBV5-1 to TRBJ2-5; 8 bases agree with TRBD2. The trim removed 1 base at V and 2 bases at J, leaving 4 bases unmatched. CDR3 length equals 15 residues. Germline CDR1 SGHRS, CDR2 YFSETQ. The DNA for the CDR3 is TGCGCCAGCAGCTTGCACACGGGAGGGCAAGAGACCCAGTACTTC. As protein: CASSLHTGGQETQYF.

This clone has only one observation. This chain links TRBV9 with TRBJ2-5, with D unclear. The V end lost 0 bases, the J end lost 2 bases, and 5 bases lay between the germline ends. Germline values: CDR1 SGDLS, CDR2 YYNGEE. The CDR3 has 13 amino acids. CDR3 region: CASSVVPQETQYF. The CDR3 DNA reads TGTGCCAGCAGCGTAGTTCCTCAAGAGACCCAGTACTTC.

The V call is TRBV27, the J call TRBJ2-1; TRBD2 might be the D (5 bases). CDR1 and CDR2 from the germline V gene are MNHEY and SMNVEV (reference sequence). The CDR3 runs to 13 residues. Trimming stripped 7 bases from V and 1 base from J, with 8 bases between. CDR3 sequence reads: CASTGKSYNEQFF. CDR3 bases: TGTGCCAGCACCGGGAAATCCTACAATGAGCAGTTCTTC.

This clone was detected only a few times. The V and J genes are TRBV5-1 and TRBJ2-5; D may correspond to TRBD1 or TRBD2 (6 bases each). The CDR3 has 13 amino acids. Germline values: CDR1 SGHRS, CDR2 YFSETQ. V was cut by 8 bases and J by 5 bases, with 16 bases left in between. The CDR3 protein is CASGGDNGETQYF. CDR3 DNA sequence: TGCGCCAGTGGCGGGGACAATGGCGAGACCCAGTACTTC.

The rearrangement links TRBV30 to TRBJ1-4, with a weak D call TRBD1 (5 bases). V was pared by 2 bases and J by 11 bases, with 15 bases between. This CDR3 is built from 13 residues. Germline V gene lookup returns CDR1 GTSNPN and CDR2 SVGIG (reference sequence). The CDR3 DNA is TGTGCCTGGAGTCCCAACCCCAGGGAGAAACTGTTTTTT. It specifies CAWSPNPREKLFF.

A remark on this clone: The germline gene is not matched at one end of the junction; a read error may be the cause. The chain recombines TRBV27 with TRBJ2-1, with 9 bases that match TRBD2. CDR1 and CDR2 (germline): MNHEY, SMNVEV (reference sequence). This CDR3 comprises 14 residues. The CDR3 nucleotides are TGTGCCAGCAGTTCCTCGGGACTAGCTTCTGGGGGGATCTTC. It translates to CASSSSGLASGGIF.

The chain employs TRBV5-6 and TRBJ1-1; D uncertain. CDR3 length: 8 amino acids. Trimming removed 4 bases from V and 9 bases from J, with 1 base in between. In germline, CDR1 is SGHDT, CDR2 YYEEEE. CDR3 amino acids: CASSKAFF. CDR3 nucleotides: TGTGCCAGCAGCAAAGCTTTCTTT. Filled out from reference TRBV5-6 and TRBJ1-1, the complete variable domain reads DAGVTQSPTHLIKTRGQQVTLRCSPKSGHDTVSWYQQALGQGPQFIFQYYEEEERQRGNFPDRFSGHQFPNYSSELNVNALLLGDSALYLCASSKAFFGQGTRLTVV.

This CDR3 reads CATSRDQAGSNQPQHF. The CDR3 region has the DNA TGTGCCACCAGCAGAGATCAAGCAGGATCCAATCAGCCCCAGCATTTT. This rearrangement joins TRBV15 to TRBJ1-5; no clear D. There are 16 residues in the CDR3. The germline V gene has CDR1 LNHNV and CDR2 YYDKDF (reference sequence). V was cut by 0 bases and J by 3 bases, with 12 bases left in between.

The chain joins TRBV11-3 to TRBJ2-1; D gene unclear. The CDR3 is 12 residues long. Trimming removed 5 bases from V and 7 bases from J, with 9 bases in between. Germline V lookup: CDR1 SGHNT, CDR2 YENEEA. The CDR3 region has the DNA TGTGCCAGCAGCCACCTAGGGAATGAGCAGTTCTTC. It translates to CASSHLGNEQFF.

V is TRBV5-1 and J is TRBJ1-3, with 8 nucleotides matching TRBD1. Germline-derived CDR1 and CDR2 are SGHRS and YFSETQ. The CDR3 sequence is 19 residues long. The V gene end was trimmed by 3 bases and the J gene end by 2 bases; junction bases not matched to a gene: 16. The chain's CDR3 is CASSYDLLGQANAGNTIYF. In nucleotides, the CDR3 is TGCGCCAGCAGCTATGATTTGTTGGGACAGGCTAATGCTGGAAACACCATATATTTT.

J is TRBJ2-3 and V is TRBV28; 9 bases are a match to TRBD2. V was clipped by 7 bases and J by 3 bases; unmatched bases: 8. This CDR3 contains 15 residues. Germline CDR1 and CDR2: MDHEN and SYDVKM. The CDR3 DNA sequence: TGTGCCAGCAATCCACCGGGACTAGCAACAGATACGCAGTATTTT. Residues: CASNPPGLATDTQYF.

This clone was seen a handful of times. The rearrangement uses TRBV5-1 and TRBJ1-1, with D possibly matching TRBD1 (6 bases). Germline V gene sequence: CDR1 SGHRS, CDR2 YFSETQ. The CDR3 is 16 amino acids. Trimming stripped 4 bases from V and 4 bases from J, with 20 bases between. The CDR3 region has the DNA TGCGCCAGCAGCGTCCCCCCCCAGGGGAGGACCACTGAAGCTTTCTTT. It specifies CASSVPPQGRTTEAFF.

This clone appeared a single time. This chain connects TRBV7-2 to TRBJ1-2, with a tentative D call TRBD1 (5 bases). Germline V gene sequence: CDR1 SGHTA, CDR2 FQGNSA. The CDR3 contains 14 residues. Trimming removed 6 bases at V and 3 bases at J, with 14 bases between. The DNA for the CDR3 is TGTGCCAGCAGTCCTCAGGGTGGGGACTATGGCTACACCTTC. Amino acid sequence: CASSPQGGDYGYTF.

The V gene is TRBV29-1, the J gene TRBJ2-1; possible D gene TRBD1, 6 bases. Trimming took 5 bases from V and 10 from J, leaving 15 bases between them. Germline V CDR1 and CDR2: SQVTM, ANQGSEA. The CDR3 consists of 12 residues. Here the CDR3 DNA reads TGCAGCGTTCGGGCAGGGGCTGAAGAGCAGTTCTTC. Protein: CSVRAGAEEQFF.

The V call is TRBV19, the J call TRBJ2-3, with 12 nucleotides matching TRBD2. Trimming at V came to 4 bases and at J to 2 bases, leaving 1 base not matched to a gene. The CDR3 extends over 15 amino acids. Germline V gene data show CDR1 as LNHDA and CDR2 as SQIVND (reference sequence). CDR3 loop: CASSRLAGATDTQYF. The CDR3 bases are TGTGCCAGTAGTAGACTAGCGGGGGCCACAGATACGCAGTATTTT.

This clone was found once. The chain is built from TRBV5-1 and TRBJ2-3, with TRBD1 identical over 8 bases. Germline loops: CDR1 SGHRS, CDR2 YFSETQ. The CDR3 has 16 amino acids. V lost 4 bases to trimming and J lost 4 bases; unmatched junction nucleotides: 11. In nucleotides, the CDR3 is TGCGCCAGCAGCCTCAACGGACAGGGAGCGGCAGATACGCAGTATTTT. It translates to CASSLNGQGAADTQYF.

The J gene is TRBJ1-2, the V gene TRBV2; no reliable D call. The CDR3 totals 11 residues. V shed 6 bases and J shed 0 bases, with 2 bases lying between them. Germline V gene data show CDR1 as SNHLY and CDR2 as FYNNEI. The CDR3 coding sequence is TGTGCCAGCAGGACTAACTATGGCTACACCTTC. Translation: CASRTNYGYTF.

The chain uses TRBV5-4 and TRBJ1-1; D not certain. Between the trimmed V and J ends, which lost 9 bases and 1 base, there was a span of 13 bases. Germline values: CDR1 SGHNT, CDR2 YYREEE (reference sequence). The CDR3 sequence is 13 residues long. The CDR3 region has the DNA TGTGCCAACGCGGACGGAGCGAACACTGAAGCTTTCTTT. Amino acids: CANADGANTEAFF.

The rearrangement joins TRBV19 to TRBJ2-7; 8 bases align to TRBD2. The length of the CDR3 is 13 residues. After removal of 7 bases from V and 7 bases from J, the junction contained 9 bases not matched to a gene. Per the germline V gene, CDR1 is LNHDA and CDR2 is SQIVND (reference sequence). CDR3 in DNA: TGTGCCAGTACCGGGACGGGAGGGGGTGAGCAGTACTTC. Its translation is CASTGTGGGEQYF.

A few counts support this clone. The junction departs from germline at one end; a sequencing error may be responsible. V gene TRBV20-1 combines with J gene TRBJ1-1; D uncertain. The CDR3 loop spans 8 amino acids. Per the germline V gene, CDR1 is DFQATT and CDR2 is SNEGSKA (reference sequence). The CDR3 loop is CSARFGLF. CDR3 coding DNA: TGCAGTGCTAGATTCGGCTTGTTT.

This clone was detected a few times. V gene TRBV29-1 combines with J gene TRBJ1-1; D ambiguous. The CDR3 spans 12 residues. Germline loops: CDR1 SQVTM, CDR2 ANQGSEA. The V end lost 4 bases, the J end lost 2 bases, and 8 bases lay between the germline ends. In nucleotides, the CDR3 is TGCAGCGTTGGACTGACCAACACTGAAGCTTTCTTT. Its translation: CSVGLTNTEAFF.

Here the CDR3 reads CASSLEPGGEAFF. The CDR3 region has the DNA TGTGCCAGCAGTTTAGAGCCAGGGGGTGAAGCTTTCTTT. V is TRBV27 and J is TRBJ1-1, with 7 bases lining up with TRBD1. Germline V gives CDR1 MNHEY, CDR2 SMNVEV (reference sequence). The CDR3 contains 13 residues. With V trimmed by 2 bases and J by 7 bases, 4 bases remained unmatched.

Regarding this clone: Additional DNA sequences in this sample encode the identical CDR3. This chain links TRBV5-4 with TRBJ2-7; no firm D call. CDR3 length: 11 amino acids. CDR1 is SGHNT and CDR2 is YYREEE in the germline V gene (reference sequence). Trimming took 3 bases from V and 3 from J, leaving 4 bases between them. Here the CDR3 DNA reads TGTGCCAGCAGCTCAGACTACGAGCAGTACTTC. Protein product: CASSSDYEQYF.

The V call is TRBV27, the J call TRBJ1-5; unclear D gene. Looked up from germline, CDR1 is MNHEY and CDR2 is SMNVEV (reference sequence). The CDR3 has 14 residues. Deletions cut 7 bases from V and 0 bases from J, with 10 bases between. The chain's CDR3 is CASMNTNSNQPQHF. The CDR3 DNA follows: TGTGCCAGCATGAACACCAATAGCAATCAGCCCCAGCATTTT.

A word on this clone: Other DNA variants within this sample encode the same CDR3. The chain joins TRBV7-2 to TRBJ1-1, with TRBD1 as a possible D gene (6 bases). The CDR3 has 13 residues. V was cut by 1 base and J by 5 bases, with 8 bases left in between. Germline V lookup: CDR1 SGHTA, CDR2 FQGNSA. CDR3 amino acids: CASSLGGRTEAFF. The CDR3 bases are TGTGCCAGCAGCTTAGGGGGGCGGACTGAAGCTTTCTTT.

The chain is built from TRBV5-1 and TRBJ1-2, with D uncertain. The V end lost 2 bases, the J end lost 3 bases, and 14 bases lay between the germline ends. The CDR3 runs to 15 residues. Germline-derived CDR1 and CDR2 are SGHRS and YFSETQ. CDR3 bases: TGCGCCAGCAGCTTCCTGGCGGCCACAGACTATGGCTACACCTTC. It yields the protein CASSFLAATDYGYTF.